This T cell receptor (beta chain) was documented in a study of regulatory T cells in long-lasting Graves disease (dated by TCRdb to about 2021). A note on the overall study: Newly diagnosed Graves' disease patients had taken antithyroid drugs for less than 3 months. A total of some 35 samples underwent TCR sequencing, from roughly 13 patients with persistent Graves' disease and roughly 20 patients with newly diagnosed Graves' disease. The study took place in China and was registered as a clinical trial. Patients with persistent Graves' disease were compared with patients with newly diagnosed Graves' disease using TCR sequencing and RNA sequencing of peripheral blood.

The CDR1 and CDR2 encoded by the germline V gene (reference sequence) are DFQATT and SNEGSKA. Measured from the cysteine to the phenylalanine, the CDR3 is 15 residues long. Only the CDR3 portion is preserved as DNA: 45 bases, with reading frame beginning at the first base. The germline V and J ends show losses of 5 bases and 2 bases respectively, and no gene match explains 1 base of the junction. General conclusions and limits of the study: Patients with persistent disease shared more public clonotypes (approximately 2,500) than newly diagnosed patients did (966). The authors noted that the small sample size was a limitation that may lower accuracy. Only peripheral blood was studied, because thyroid tissue, the primary lesion, was inaccessible. Sequencing and analysis were restricted to the TCR beta chain. Lower TCR Shannon entropy and fewer highly expanded clones were observed in persistent Graves' disease patients than in newly diagnosed patients, which suggested clonal expansion. Preferential use of TRBV28, TRBJ1-2 and TRBJ2-5 was observed in persistent disease, whereas TRBV20-1 and TRBJ2-1 were favored in newly diagnosed disease.

Reading the label with the study, this specimen's time point is: newly diagnosed GD, antithyroid drugs for less than 3 months. For both TCR sequencing and RNA sequencing, RNA was extracted from PBMCs using TRIzol. The diagnosis of Graves' disease followed American Thyroid Association guidelines. Patients for the study were recruited at an endocrinology department in Xi'an, China. Each patient gave 8.5 to 9.5 milliliters of peripheral blood, collected in an EDTA anticoagulant tube. PBMCs were isolated by Ficoll Paque Plus density gradient separation without further T cell sorting. An Agilent 2100 Bioanalyzer and agarose gel were used to assess RNA quality, and a NanoDrop 2000 was used to measure RNA concentration. About this clonotype itself: Its antigen target is currently unknown. Per-base qualities were not stored, and no clone one base away is much larger.

To prepare the library, multiplex PCR was applied. The sequencer was an Illumina HiSeq 4000. To build TCR beta libraries, CDR3 regions were amplified by Arm-PCR using iRepertoire HTBI primers. Gel purification was performed on PCR products prior to sequencing. Processing in the source paper ran as follows. Gene usage analysis of CDR3 amino acid clonotypes used the approximately 62 TRBV and around 13 TRBJ segments found across samples. Filtered high-quality paired reads were merged into contigs using COPE and FqMerger. BLAST was used to align contigs to IMGT TRBV, TRBD and TRBJ reference genes, with CDR3 defined following IMGT. Any clonotype with a frequency above 0.1% was classified as a highly expanded clone. Repertoire diversity was measured by Shannon entropy, and V-J evenness by the Gini coefficient. Clonotypes shared by more than one individual were considered public. TCRdb reran the public reads through fastp at Q25 and MiXCR, keeping productive beta chains. A single entry per CDR3 protein holds the most common genes and DNA from its merged rows. TCRdb's processing, not the authors', yielded these V and J calls. In this sample the table shows 350,000 to 450,000 distinct CDR3 sequences, approximately 16% of which occur a single time. Roughly 29% of the sample belongs to the ten largest clones.

The same data also contributed to another study, on T cells in Graves' hyperthyroidism and ophthalmopathy. As described in the second report: Stable Graves' hyperthyroidism was defined as no progression to ophthalmopathy during 18 months of follow-up. The hyperthyroidism patients were between 18 and 65 years old and newly diagnosed, with a disease duration of less than 2 months. Any patient with an uncontrolled infection, another autoimmune disease, pregnancy or lactation was excluded. Clinical symptoms, serum thyroxine and TRAb, thyroid ultrasound, and orbital computed tomography formed the basis for the diagnoses. For the first round of RT-PCR on the TCR CDR3, the HTBI primer set was used together with the Qiagen OneStep RT-PCR kit. Most expanded thyroid clonotypes (frequency above 0.001) were also found in blood, which suggests that blood repertoires may mirror thyroid immune responses. Ophthalmopathy was separated from stable hyperthyroidism by a 13 V-J signature model, with 85% to 90% sensitivity and about 81% specificity obtained in cross-validation and 80%/75% obtained in testing. In validation, progression to ophthalmopathy was predicted by the model with around 70% sensitivity and 72% to 85% specificity, a median of 6.5 months before onset. A discovery cohort of about a hundred patients, about 43 with Graves' ophthalmopathy and approximately 55 with stable Graves' hyperthyroidism, was used to find distinguishing TCR V-J signatures. Whether ophthalmopathy could be predicted prospectively was tested in an independent validation cohort made up of roughly 19 hyperthyroidism patients plus 17 patients who later progressed to ophthalmopathy. The 75 to 100 discovery patients were randomly split 7:3 into training and test sets. In addition, the study compared T-cell repertoires in thyroid tissue and in blood from roughly 6 Graves' hyperthyroidism patients. After sampling, hyperthyroidism patients received methimazole starting at 30 mg daily, and ophthalmopathy patients received high-dose intravenous methylprednisolone. The libraries were constructed in a second round of multiplex PCR and then size-selected and purified. Paired-end sequencing of the libraries was performed with 100 bp reads on an Illumina HiSeq2000. Raw data were processed with SOAPnuke, discarding reads with adapters, uncalled bases, mean Phred below 15, or no exact constant-primer or identifier match. COPE v1.2.5 was used to merge high-quality paired reads, and clonotypes were defined as unique nucleotide sequences. MiTCR v1.1 was used to align clonotypes to the IMGT TRBV, TRBD and TRBJ reference segments. The analysis was restricted to V-J combinations with a frequency above 0.0001, which together covered just over 99% of the repertoires. A TCS score was defined as the ratio between F50 (clonal expansion) and ExV (chaos), using BLOSUM62-based TCRdist between CDR3 peptides within each V-J. Welch's t-statistics and random forest reduced 514 V-J features to fewer than 15, which were used in a naive Bayes classifier (R e1071). No statistical method was used to set the sample size in advance, and investigators knew the group allocation. The paper reports TCR Vbeta CDR3 sequencing of about 140 peripheral blood samples: 43 ophthalmopathy, about 75 hyperthyroidism and approximately 17 progressor patients.

The input for sequencing was peripheral blood mononuclear cells (PBMCs), taken at new diagnosis, from a patient treated with antithyroid drugs. Recombination joined TRBV20-1 with TRBJ2-1, with 15 middle bases fitting TRBD2. This clonotype was obtained from a man aged 35-49 years with Graves disease. Donor details come from another sample of the same person, matched by shared clones. The CDR3 region: CSAWTSGGAYNEQFF. At the DNA level, the sequence is TGCAGTGCTTGGACTAGCGGGGGGGCCTACAATGAGCAGTTCTTC.